This T cell receptor beta chain was captured by sequencing in a study of CD8 T cells in ankylosing spondylitis. The CDR3 extends over 13 amino acids. V was clipped by 1 base and J by 0 bases, with 6 bases between them. Germline V lookup: CDR1 DFQATT, CDR2 SNEGSKA (reference sequence). MiXCR, applied by TCRdb to the 5' RACE reads, yields one record per CDR3 protein. The sample contains more than 100,000 distinct CDR3 sequences, about an eighth of which appear only once. This clonotype was recorded many times. The chain joins TRBV20-1 to TRBJ1-1; no reliable D call. The receptor was isolated from a female donor with ankylosing spondylitis or in good health (not recorded which). Sequences were obtained from blood, either unsorted or a sorted T cell fraction (not recorded which). The CDR3 region has the DNA TGCAGTGCTAGAGCGCAGCTGAACACTGAAGCTTTCTTT. This encodes CSARAQLNTEAFF.